This T cell receptor (beta chain) was recovered during a study of T cells in Graves' hyperthyroidism and ophthalmopathy. Researchers took RNA transcripts and amplified the TCR beta CDR3 regions from them. HTBI primers drove first-round RT-PCR of the TCR CDR3. TCRdb re-called the multiplex PCR reads with MiXCR, one entry per CDR3 protein. The sample carries roughly 630,000 distinct CDR3 sequences, 15% to 19% recorded once. Uncontrolled infection, other autoimmune disease, pregnancy or lactation barred patients from enrollment. PBMCs came from 9 to 10 ml fresh peripheral blood. Sequenced sample: blood. This TCR derives from a woman aged 25 to 39 with Graves' hyperthyroidism.

CDR3 sequence (DNA): TGTGCCACCAGTGATTCGGCGGCCCTTCAAGATGAGCAGTTCTTC. It yields the protein CATSDSAALQDEQFF. The genes are TRBV24-1 and TRBJ2-1; D gene uncertain. The V end lost 2 bases, the J end lost 8 bases, and 15 bases lay between the germline ends. The length of the CDR3 is 15 residues. CDR1 KGHDR and CDR2 SFDVKD come from the germline V gene.